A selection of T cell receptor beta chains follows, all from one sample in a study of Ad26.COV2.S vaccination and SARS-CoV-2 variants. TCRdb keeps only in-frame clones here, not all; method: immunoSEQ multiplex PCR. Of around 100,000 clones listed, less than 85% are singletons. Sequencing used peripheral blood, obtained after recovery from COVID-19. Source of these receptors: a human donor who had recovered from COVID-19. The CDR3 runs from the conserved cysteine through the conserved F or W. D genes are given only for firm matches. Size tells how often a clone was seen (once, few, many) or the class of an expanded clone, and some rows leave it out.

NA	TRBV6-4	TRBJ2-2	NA	TGTGCCAGCAGTAACGGCGGCACCGGGGAGCTGTTTTTT	CASSNGGTGELFF
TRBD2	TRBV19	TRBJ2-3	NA	TGTGCCAGTAGTATCCTAGCGGAAGATACGCAGTATTTT	CASSILAEDTQYF
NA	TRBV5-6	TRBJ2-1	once	TGTGCCAGCAGCTTATTAACCGGGGATATCTACAATGAGCAGTTCTTC	CASSLLTGDIYNEQFF
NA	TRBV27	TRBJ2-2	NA	TGTGCCAGCAGTTCGACGGGACTTCAACAAGGATACACCGGGGAGCTGTTTTTT	CASSSTGLQQGYTGELFF
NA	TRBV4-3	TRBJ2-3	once	TGCGCCAGCAGCCAGACAAGAGGGGGGACCTCGACAGATACGCAGTATTTT	CASSQTRGGTSTDTQYF
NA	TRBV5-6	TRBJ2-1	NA	TGTGCCAGCAGTAAGCACCTCAATGAGCAGTTCTTC	CASSKHLNEQFF
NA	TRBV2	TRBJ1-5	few	TGTGCCAGCAGCAAAGCTCGACGGGGCAATCAGCCCCAGCATTTT	CASSKARRGNQPQHF
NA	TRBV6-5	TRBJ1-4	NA	TGTGCCAGCACCGAGGAGGGGGAAAAACTGTTTTTT	CASTEEGEKLFF
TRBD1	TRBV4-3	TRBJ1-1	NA	TGCGCCAGCAGCCACCGGACAGGTTACACTGAAGCTTTCTTT	CASSHRTGYTEAFF
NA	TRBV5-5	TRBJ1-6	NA	TGTGCCAGCAGCTACAGCACTGGGGCCTATAATTCACCCCTCCACTTT	CASSYSTGAYNSPLHF
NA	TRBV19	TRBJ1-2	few	TGTGCCAGTAGTATAAACAGATATGGCTACACCTTC	CASSINRYGYTF
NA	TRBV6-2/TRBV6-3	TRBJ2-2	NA	TGTGCCAGCAGTGCAATTCGGGCCGGGGAGCTGTTTTTT	CASSAIRAGELFF
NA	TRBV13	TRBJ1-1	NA	TGTGCCAGCAAAATTTCGGGGGGGAATACTGAAGCTTTCTTT	CASKISGGNTEAFF
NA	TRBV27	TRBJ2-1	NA	TGTGCCAGCAGTTCGCATTCCTACAATGAGCAGTTCTTC	CASSSHSYNEQFF
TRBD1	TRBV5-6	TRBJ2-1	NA	TGTGCCAGCAGCTCGACAGGGCAAAAAAACTACAATGAGCAGTTCTTC	CASSSTGQKNYNEQFF
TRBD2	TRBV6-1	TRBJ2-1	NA	TGTGCCAGCAGTGAATCCGGGGGGAGCTCCTACAATGAGCAGTTCTTC	CASSESGGSSYNEQFF
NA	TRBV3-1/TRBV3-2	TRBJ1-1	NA	TGTGCCAGCAGCCAAGATCGGGGCACTGAAGCTTTCTTT	CASSQDRGTEAFF
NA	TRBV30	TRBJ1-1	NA	TGTGCCTGGAGAGCCCAGGGAAACACTGAAGCTTTCTTT	CAWRAQGNTEAFF
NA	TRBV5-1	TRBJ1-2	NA	TGCGCCAGCAGCTTCGCAGAGAACTATGGCTACACCTTC	CASSFAENYGYTF
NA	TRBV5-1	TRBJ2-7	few	TGCGCCAGCAGCTTGGACGGGGTAGGCAGTTCCTACGAGCAGTACTTC	CASSLDGVGSSYEQYF
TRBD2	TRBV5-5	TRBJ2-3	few	TGTGCCAGCAGCTTGGAGGGACTAGCGGGGGCCGCACCAGATACGCAGTATTTT	CASSLEGLAGAAPDTQYF
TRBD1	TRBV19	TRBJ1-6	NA	TGTGCCAGTATCAGACAGGGTAATTCACCCCTCCACTTT	CASIRQGNSPLHF
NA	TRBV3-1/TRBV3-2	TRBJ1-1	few	TGTGCCAGCAGCCTCGGGGCGGCTGAAGCTTTCTTT	CASSLGAAEAFF
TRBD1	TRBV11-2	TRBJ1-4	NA	TGTGCCAGCAGATTAGAGGGACCAGGGGGCGTTGAAAAACTGTTTTTT	CASRLEGPGGVEKLFF
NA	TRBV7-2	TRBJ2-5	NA	TGTGCCAGCAGCTTAGCGCGTGGCGGGGTAGGAGAGACCCAGTACTTC	CASSLARGGVGETQYF
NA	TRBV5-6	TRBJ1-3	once	TGTGCCAGCAGCTTGGGGATCTCTGGAAACACCATATATTTT	CASSLGISGNTIYF
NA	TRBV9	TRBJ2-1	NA	TGTGCCAGCAGCGTAGGGCCACTTTTTACCTACAATGAGCAGTTCTTC	CASSVGPLFTYNEQFF
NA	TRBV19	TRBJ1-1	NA	TGTGTTACGGCCCTGAGGACTGAAGCTTTCTTT	CVTALRTEAFF
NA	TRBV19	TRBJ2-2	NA	TGTGCCACCACGGGACGAAACACCGGGGAGCTGTTTTTT	CATTGRNTGELFF
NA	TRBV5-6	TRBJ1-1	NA	TGTGCCAGCAGCTTCGAGAGAAATGAAGCTTTCTTT	CASSFERNEAFF
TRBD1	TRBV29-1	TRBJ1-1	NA	TGCAGCGTTGAGGAGACAGGGGTATTGGGTATGGCTGAAGCTTTCTTT	CSVEETGVLGMAEAFF
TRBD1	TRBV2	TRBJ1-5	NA	TGTGCCAGCAGGGTAGGGACAGGGAGGAGCAATCAGCCCCAGCATTTT	CASRVGTGRSNQPQHF
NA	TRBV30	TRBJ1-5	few	TGTGCCTGGAGTGTAAGTTACGGTCAGCCCCAGCATTTT	CAWSVSYGQPQHF
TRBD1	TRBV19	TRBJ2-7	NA	TGTGCCAGTAGTCCGACAGGGGAAGGGTACGAGCAGTACTTC	CASSPTGEGYEQYF